Shown below are 11 T cell receptor beta chains from a single sample sequenced in a study of identical twins. From the 5' RACE reads, TCRdb called clonotypes with MiXCR, one entry per CDR3 protein. The table has over 550,000 distinct CDR3 sequences, just over 7% seen once. The sample also formed part of further work on yellow fever vaccine responses in identical twins.

The material sequenced was PBMCs. These receptors all stem from a woman between 18 and 29 years old in good health.

This clonotype was observed at least ten times. The chain links TRBV12-3 or TRBV12-4 to TRBJ2-2; 7 bases agree with TRBD1. The length of the CDR3 is 15 residues. V lost 7 bases and J lost 4; bases outside the gene matches: 9. The DNA of the CDR3 is TGTGCCAGCACCACCCGGGACAGTCTCACCGGGGAGCTGTTTTTT. It yields the protein CASTTRDSLTGELFF.

The table lists this clonotype with a few counts. The chain carries TRBV2 and TRBJ2-1; perhaps TRBD1 as D (6 bases). Trimming pared 8 bases from V and 5 bases from J, leaving 13 bases between. The CDR3 is made up of 13 amino acids. Germline assignment: CDR1 SNHLY and CDR2 FYNNEI. DNA of the CDR3: TGTGCCAGCCGGCTAAGGGGGAACAATGAGCAGTTCTTC. Amino acid sequence: CASRLRGNNEQFF.

The rearrangement links TRBV4-1 to TRBJ2-1; 13 bases agree with TRBD2. V lost 1 base, J lost 6 bases, and 12 bases stayed unmatched. The CDR3 is made up of 19 amino acids. CDR1 is MGHRA and CDR2 is YSYEKL in the germline V gene. The CDR3 nucleotides read TGCGCCAGCAGCCAAGGAACTAGCGGGGGGGCGTGGTGGGGCAATGAGCAGTTCTTC. Protein product: CASSQGTSGGAWWGNEQFF.

This clonotype turned up a few times. J is TRBJ2-3 and V is TRBV12-3 or TRBV12-4; tentatively, D is TRBD1 (6 bases). The CDR3 has 13 residues. V lost 5 bases and J 8 bases, leaving 14 bases between the germline ends. CDR3 in amino acids: CASSPRDIATQYF. In DNA form, the CDR3 reads TGTGCCAGCAGTCCGAGGGACATTGCTACGCAGTATTTT.

The rearrangement joins TRBV12-3 or TRBV12-4 to TRBJ2-2; 7 bases match TRBD2. The CDR3 consists of 16 residues. Unmatched junction bases numbered 8, after V lost 2 bases and J lost 5 bases. The CDR3 sequence is CASSLLAGVVTGELFF. The CDR3 DNA reads TGTGCCAGCAGTTTACTGGCGGGAGTGGTAACCGGGGAGCTGTTTTTT.

Ten or more counts support this clonotype. This chain uses TRBV27 with TRBJ2-6, with D possibly matching TRBD1 (6 bases). CDR3 length: 14 amino acids. Germline values: CDR1 MNHEY, CDR2 SMNVEV (reference sequence). The V and J ends lost 4 bases and 2 bases respectively, with 6 bases between them. In nucleotides, the CDR3 is TGTGCCAGCAGTTCAGGGGCTGGGGCCAACGTCCTGACTTTC. Its translation: CASSSGAGANVLTF.

This clonotype was observed many times. The chain links TRBV5-1 to TRBJ1-5; D may be TRBD1 (5 bases). Germline CDR1 is SGHRS and CDR2 is YFSETQ. This CDR3 region has 13 residues. Trimming left V 1 base short and J 7 bases short, with 9 bases between. DNA of the CDR3: TGCGCCAGCAGCTTGCGGGGGGAGCAGCCCCAGCATTTT. Residues: CASSLRGEQPQHF.

This clonotype was recorded at least ten times. V usage is TRBV10-3 and J usage is TRBJ2-5, with TRBD1 identical over 11 bases. The CDR3 runs 13 residues. Germline CDR1 reads ENHRY; CDR2 reads SYGVKD. V shed 7 bases and J 5 bases; nucleotides not matched to a gene: 3. CDR3 sequence: CAIMDRGLETQYF. Here the CDR3 DNA reads TGTGCCATCATGGACAGGGGGCTGGAGACCCAGTACTTC.

The chain recombines TRBV25-1 with TRBJ1-1, with TRBD1 identical over 7 bases. The germline V gene encodes CDR1 MGHDK and CDR2 SYGVNS. V dropped 4 bases and J dropped 6; count of bases not matched to a gene: 5. This CDR3 has 13 amino acids. This CDR3 is CASSVGTGAEAFF. CDR3 DNA: TGTGCCAGCAGTGTGGGAACAGGGGCTGAAGCTTTCTTT.

This clonotype was detected a few times. This chain connects TRBV7-2 to TRBJ2-2, with D possibly TRBD1 on 5 matching bases. This CDR3 comprises 16 residues. With 5 bases removed from V and 2 bases from J, the gap between germline ends came to 15 bases. CDR1 is SGHTA, CDR2 FQGNSA, per germline. CDR3 region: CASSHRQPANTGELFF. CDR3 coding DNA: TGTGCCAGCAGCCACCGACAGCCGGCAAACACCGGGGAGCTGTTTTTT.

This clonotype occurred a few times. The chain has TRBV4-2 and TRBJ1-1; the match to TRBD1 covers 7 bases. The germline gives CDR1 LGHNA, CDR2 YNFKEQ. V lost 4 bases and J lost 4; bases outside the gene matches: 9. CDR3 length: 15 residues. CDR3 DNA: TGTGCCAGCAGCCCAGAGGGCCAGGGGGGCACTGAAGCTTTCTTT. It specifies CASSPEGQGGTEAFF.